The entry below gives a single T cell receptor (beta chain) sequence along with its context. Its antigen is still unknown. The CDR3 consists of 15 residues. Trimming took 1 base from V and 3 from J, leaving 10 bases between them. Germline V CDR1 and CDR2: SGHTA, FQGNSA. The data belong to a study of spatial heterogeneity in lung cancer. Study-wide context: Samples came from about 72 TRACERx patients with untreated early-stage lung cancer.

General study results and limits: Follow-up blood showed ubiquitous expanded tumor TCRs less than blood at resection did.

Time point denoted: blood at routine non-recurrence follow-up after resection. TCRdb recomputed calls from the 5' RACE reads with MiXCR, one row per CDR3 protein. Here the sample spans roughly 38,000 distinct CDR3 sequences, roughly a tenth being singletons. The sequencing here drew on PBMCs, taken at follow-up. The V call is TRBV7-2, the J call TRBJ2-1; D perhaps matches TRBD2 (5 bases). The receptor was isolated from a female donor with early-stage non-small cell lung cancer. The CDR3 region is CASSLVTGYYNEQFF. The CDR3 nucleotides read TGTGCCAGCAGCTTAGTCACGGGGTACTACAATGAGCAGTTCTTC.